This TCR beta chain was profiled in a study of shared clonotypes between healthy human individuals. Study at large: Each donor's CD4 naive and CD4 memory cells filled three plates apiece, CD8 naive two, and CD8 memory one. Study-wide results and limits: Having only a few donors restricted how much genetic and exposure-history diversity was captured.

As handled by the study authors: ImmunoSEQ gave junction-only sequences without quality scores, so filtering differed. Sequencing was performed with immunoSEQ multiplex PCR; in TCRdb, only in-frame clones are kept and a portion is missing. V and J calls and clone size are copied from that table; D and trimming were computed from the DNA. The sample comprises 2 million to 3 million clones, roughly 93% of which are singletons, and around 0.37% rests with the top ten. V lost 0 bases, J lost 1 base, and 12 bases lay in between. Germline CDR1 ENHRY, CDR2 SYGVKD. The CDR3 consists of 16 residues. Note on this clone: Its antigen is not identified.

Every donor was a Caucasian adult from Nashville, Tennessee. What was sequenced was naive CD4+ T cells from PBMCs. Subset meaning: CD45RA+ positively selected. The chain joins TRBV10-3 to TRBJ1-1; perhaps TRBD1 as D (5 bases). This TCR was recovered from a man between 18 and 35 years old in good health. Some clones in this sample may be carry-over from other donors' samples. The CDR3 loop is CAISESMGLSNTEAFF. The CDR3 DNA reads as TGTGCCATCAGTGAGTCTATGGGACTTTCGAACACTGAAGCTTTCTTT.